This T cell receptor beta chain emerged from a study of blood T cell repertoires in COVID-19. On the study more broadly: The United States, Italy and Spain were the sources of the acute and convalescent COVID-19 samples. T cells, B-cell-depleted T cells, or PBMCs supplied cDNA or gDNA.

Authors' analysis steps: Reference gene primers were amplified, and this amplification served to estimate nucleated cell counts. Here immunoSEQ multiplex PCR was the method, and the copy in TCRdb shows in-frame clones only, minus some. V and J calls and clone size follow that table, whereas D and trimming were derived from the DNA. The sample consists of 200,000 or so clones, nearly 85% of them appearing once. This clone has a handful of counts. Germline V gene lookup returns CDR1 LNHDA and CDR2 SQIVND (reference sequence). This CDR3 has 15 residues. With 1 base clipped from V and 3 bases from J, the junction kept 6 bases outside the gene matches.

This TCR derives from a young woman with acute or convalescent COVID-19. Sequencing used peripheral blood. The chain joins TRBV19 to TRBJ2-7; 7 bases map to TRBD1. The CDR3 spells CASSIVTGAGYEQYF. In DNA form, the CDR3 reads TGTGCCAGTAGTATAGTTACAGGGGCTGGCTACGAGCAGTACTTC.